The text below deals with one TCR beta chain. Its cognate antigen is unknown. The data belong to a study of shared clonotypes between healthy human individuals. Overall study results and limits: Clonotypes that were shared across a few donors made up approximately 5.1% of naive CD4 clonotypes. Only blood was sampled; tissue repertoires likely differ.

Naive CD8 cells lacked CD45RO, underwent positive selection for CCR7 and left out terminally differentiated effector memory CD45RA+ cells. Caucasian adults residing in Nashville, Tennessee made up all the donors. CDR1 and CDR2 (germline): MGHRA, YSYEKL. This CDR3 comprises 14 residues. V gave up 1 base and J gave up 5 bases; unmatched junction bases: 3. Assay: immunoSEQ multiplex PCR; the TCRdb copy retains only in-frame clones and omits some. The table includes about 820,000 clones, approximately 92% detected once. This clonotype originated in a man aged 25-40 years in good health. Sequenced sample: naive CD8+ T cells sorted from blood. The J gene is TRBJ2-3, the V gene TRBV4-1, with 7 positions matching TRBD2. The CDR3 bases are TGCGCCAGCAGCCAAGGGGAGGGAGTAGATACGCAGTATTTT. Residues: CASSQGEGVDTQYF.